Sequencing of this TCR beta chain was carried out in a study of shared T cell receptors in the human thymus. The repertoire was sequenced with immunoSEQ multiplex PCR; TCRdb's copy has only in-frame clones and lacks some. Seen here are approximately 400,000 clones, 85% to 95% observed once, and the top ten hold approximately 0.018%. CDR1 is MNHEY, CDR2 SMNVEV, per germline (reference sequence). The CDR3 covers 13 residues. The V end lost 3 bases, the J end lost 3 bases, and 8 bases lay between the germline ends. The rearrangement uses TRBV27 and TRBJ2-5; a possible D gene is TRBD1 (6 bases). The sample was thymocytes. The source of this sequence is a human donor. The CDR3 reads CASSFAGEETQYF. CDR3 DNA sequence: TGTGCCAGCAGTTTTGCAGGGGAAGAGACCCAGTACTTC.